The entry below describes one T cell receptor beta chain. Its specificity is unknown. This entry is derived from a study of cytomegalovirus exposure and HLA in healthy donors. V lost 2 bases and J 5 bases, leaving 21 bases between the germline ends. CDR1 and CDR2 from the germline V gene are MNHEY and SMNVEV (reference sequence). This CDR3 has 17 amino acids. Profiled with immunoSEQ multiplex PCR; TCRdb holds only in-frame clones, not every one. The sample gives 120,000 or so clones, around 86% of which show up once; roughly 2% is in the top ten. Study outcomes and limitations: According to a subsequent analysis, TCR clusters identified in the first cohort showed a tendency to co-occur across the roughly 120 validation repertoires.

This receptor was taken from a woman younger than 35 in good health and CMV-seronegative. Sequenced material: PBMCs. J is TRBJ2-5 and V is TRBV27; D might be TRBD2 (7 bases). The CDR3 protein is CASSLASGGGLGETQYF. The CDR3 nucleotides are TGTGCCAGCAGTTTAGCTAGCGGAGGGGGTTTAGGCGAGACCCAGTACTTC.